These 3 T cell receptor beta chains were sequenced from one sample in a study of blood T cell repertoires in COVID-19. Clones were read by immunoSEQ multiplex PCR, and TCRdb kept only the in-frame ones, dropping some. The top ten hold around 3.9% of the sample, which has roughly 100,000 clones, 80% to 90% seen once. The specimen was peripheral blood. Receptor source: a human donor with COVID-19, enrolled during active disease. The donor label of this sample is uncertain.

The chain couples TRBV5-1 to TRBJ2-3; TRBD2 matches at 9 bases. Germline CDR1 SGHRS, CDR2 YFSETQ. Trimming at V came to 6 bases and at J to 1 base, leaving 6 bases not matched to a gene. This CDR3 has 15 amino acids. The DNA for the CDR3 is TGCGCCAGCACCCCCTGGACTAGCGGCACAGATACGCAGTATTTT. Translating it yields CASTPWTSGTDTQYF.

This chain joins TRBV11-1 and TRBJ1-1; 8 positions agree with TRBD1. Germline CDR1 and CDR2: SGHAT and FQDESV (reference sequence). J was trimmed by 4 bases and V by 0 bases; bases with no gene match: 4. There are 15 residues in the CDR3. CDR3 amino acids: CASSLARTGTTEAFF. DNA of the CDR3: TGTGCCAGCAGCTTAGCGCGGACAGGGACCACTGAAGCTTTCTTT.

The V gene is TRBV5-4, the J gene TRBJ1-1, with D hard to call. The V gene's germline CDR1 is SGHNT and CDR2 YYREEE (reference sequence). V lost 0 bases to trimming and J lost 10 bases, with 10 bases between them. The CDR3 is 12 amino acids. The CDR3 region has the DNA TGTGCCAGCAGCTTGGCCGGGGATTCAGCTTTCTTT. It encodes CASSLAGDSAFF.